The 3 T cell receptor beta chains below come from one sample, sequenced in a study of vaccination and CD4 T cells after COVID-19. Cultured CD4+ T cell DNA was sequenced using the Oncomine TCR Beta short-read assay. TCRdb recomputed calls from the PCR reads with MiXCR, one row per CDR3 protein. The sample carries more than 10,000 distinct CDR3 sequences, 54% recorded once. The sample's treatment: approximately 11-day PBMC culture with coronavirus spike peptide pools or control peptides (ViraFEST assay). Their recognized antigens are unknown. The sequencing sample was made of CD4+ T cells from blood, cultured in vitro. The receptors were sampled from a human donor who had recovered from COVID-19.

This chain uses TRBV19 with TRBJ1-1; 8 positions match TRBD1. Germline CDR1 LNHDA, CDR2 SQIVND (reference sequence). CDR3 length: 15 residues. With V trimmed by 4 bases and J by 2 bases, 6 bases remained unmatched. As DNA, the CDR3 is TGTGCCAGTAGTACGGACAGGGCTGGCAACACTGAAGCTTTCTTT. Translated: CASSTDRAGNTEAFF.

The chain links TRBV30 to TRBJ1-5, with no clear D. V lost 3 bases, J lost 6 bases, and 12 bases lay in between. CDR1 is GTSNPN and CDR2 is SVGIG in the germline V gene (reference sequence). This CDR3 spans 13 amino acids. The CDR3 DNA reads as TGTGCCTGGAGCCCAGTCAGCCGTCAGCCCCAGCATTTT. It encodes CAWSPVSRQPQHF.

This clonotype was found a few times. The chain has TRBV10-1 and TRBJ2-7, with TRBD1 matching over 8 bases. This CDR3 comprises 19 residues. Germline CDR1 reads WNHNN; CDR2 reads SYGVQD (reference sequence). Unmatched junction bases numbered 18, after V lost 5 bases and J lost 0 bases. CDR3 sequence: CASSPGRQGLLLNSYEQYF. In DNA, the CDR3 is TGCGCCAGCAGTCCAGGCCGACAGGGGCTACTTTTGAACTCCTACGAGCAGTACTTC.